This T cell receptor (beta chain) was identified in a study of blood T cell repertoires in COVID-19. Looking at the study overall: Both acute and convalescent COVID-19 samples were obtained from the United States, Italy and Spain.

Adults between about 18 and 89 years of age took part from about two dozen US areas. Before being deemed recovered, Cohort 3 donors had two negative PCRs, clearance, or symptom resolution. Germline V gene lookup returns CDR1 MDHEN and CDR2 SYDVKM. The CDR3 runs to 14 residues. V was cut by 7 bases and J by 2 bases, with 14 bases left in between. Per the original data handling: It was from reference gene primer amplification that nucleated cell counts were estimated. Assay used: immunoSEQ multiplex PCR; TCRdb lists only in-frame clones, some missing. Clone size and V and J calls were adopted from that table, with D and trimming inferred from the DNA. The table records around 170,000 clones, approximately 80% of them present only once.

The chain has TRBV28 and TRBJ1-2, with D perhaps matching TRBD1 (5 bases). The TCR comes from a man between 50 and 59 years old who had recovered from COVID-19. Sequenced input: PBMCs or T cells enriched from blood (not recorded which). The CDR3 spells CASTHLGRNYGYTF. In nucleotides, the CDR3 is TGTGCCAGCACCCACCTGGGGCGGAACTATGGCTACACCTTC.